This T cell receptor (beta chain) emerged from a study of shared clonotypes between healthy human individuals. Study-level findings and limits: Even with large depth, rarefaction showed that sorted-subset sequencing was incomplete. Blood was the only sampled material, and tissue repertoires likely differ.

TCRdb's table, derived via immunoSEQ multiplex PCR, lists solely in-frame clones and lacks some. The sample has around 1,900,000 clones; 80% to 95% are singletons. Germline CDR1 is SSHAT and CDR2 is FNYEAQ (reference sequence). The CDR3 contains 15 residues. V lost 5 bases to trimming and J lost 4 bases; unmatched junction nucleotides: 8. The naive CD8 subset, CD45RO-negative cells positively selected for CCR7, excluded terminally differentiated effector memory CD45RA+ cells. As regards this clone: The antigen remains unidentified.

The sequenced sample consisted of naive CD8+ T cells from PBMCs. The chain combines TRBV7-7 with TRBJ2-7, with 10 bases that match TRBD1. The receptor was isolated from a man aged 18 to 30 in good health. Some clones in this sample may be carry-over from other donors' samples. CDR3 sequence reads: CASSPARGQGYEQYF. The DNA for the CDR3 is TGTGCCAGCAGCCCCGCTAGGGGACAGGGGTACGAGCAGTACTTC.